The 18 T cell receptor beta chains below all came from one sample that was sequenced in a study of siplizumab effects on memory and regulatory T cells. Data came from immunoSEQ multiplex PCR; TCRdb stores just in-frame clones and leaves some out. This table has over 100,000 clones, 93% appearing once. Material for sequencing was Tregs sorted from blood. Every receptor here comes from a human donor in good health.

The chain is built from TRBV5-1 and TRBJ1-2; D unclear. CDR3 length: 12 amino acids. Trimming cost V 2 bases and J 5 bases, with 7 bases left between them. Per the germline V gene, CDR1 is SGHRS and CDR2 is YFSETQ. The chain's CDR3 is CASSFEGYGYTF. The CDR3, as DNA: TGCGCCAGCAGCTTTGAGGGTTATGGCTACACCTTC. Variable domain in full (rest from reference TRBV5-1 and TRBJ1-2): KAGVTQTPRYLIKTRGQQVTLSCSPISGHRSVSWYQQTPGQGLQFLFEYFSETQRNKGNFPGRFSGRQFSNSRSEMNVSTLELGDSALYLCASSFEGYGYTFGSGTRLTVV.

The table lists this clone with a few counts. The CDR3 reads CASSIRTGNTIYF. The CDR3 region has the DNA TGTGCCAGTAGTATCCGAACGGGAAACACCATATATTTT. The chain is built from TRBV19 and TRBJ1-3; no reliable D call. CDR1 is LNHDA, CDR2 SQIVND, per germline (reference sequence). CDR3 length equals 13 residues. Trimming stripped 3 bases from V and 4 bases from J, with 7 bases between.

The chain employs TRBV5-5 and TRBJ2-7, with TRBD1 identical over 7 bases. V was pared by 1 base and J by 2 bases, with 6 bases of the junction left unmatched. The V gene's germline CDR1 is SGHKS and CDR2 YYEKEE (reference sequence). The CDR3 runs to 15 residues. CDR3 residues: CASSLRGQNAYEQYF. The CDR3 DNA sequence: TGTGCCAGCAGCTTGAGGGGACAGAACGCCTACGAGCAGTACTTC.

The chain joins TRBV6-5 to TRBJ1-3, with D perhaps TRBD1 (6 bases). The CDR3 totals 16 residues. Trimming cost V 2 bases and J 0 bases, with 11 bases left between them. Germline V gene sequence: CDR1 MNHEY, CDR2 SVGAGI. The CDR3 sequence: CASSYEGGSSGNTIYF. The CDR3 nucleotides are TGTGCCAGCAGTTACGAGGGGGGAAGCTCTGGAAACACCATATATTTT.

The V call is TRBV5-1, the J call TRBJ2-5; D ambiguous. The germline gives CDR1 SGHRS, CDR2 YFSETQ. The CDR3 is made up of 14 amino acids. Trimming took off 2 bases at V and 2 bases at J, with 10 bases between the two ends. The CDR3: CASSFVSGQETQYF. The CDR3 bases are TGCGCCAGCAGCTTTGTGTCAGGTCAAGAGACCCAGTACTTC.

V gene TRBV4-1 combines with J gene TRBJ1-4; D might be TRBD1 (6 bases). The germline V gene has CDR1 MGHRA and CDR2 YSYEKL. V lost 3 bases to trimming and J lost 8 bases, with 13 bases between them. The CDR3 is 14 residues long. This CDR3 reads CASSHGGPDEKLFF. CDR3 DNA: TGCGCCAGCAGCCATGGGGGGCCGGACGAAAAACTGTTTTTT.

V usage is TRBV10-2 and J usage is TRBJ1-1, with D unresolved. Germline assignment: CDR1 WSHSY and CDR2 SAAADI. Deletions cut 7 bases from V and 8 bases from J, with 17 bases between. This CDR3 region has 13 residues. CDR3 amino acids: CASNIGGLGEAFF. CDR3 DNA sequence: TGCGCCAGCAATATAGGAGGGCTCGGCGAAGCTTTCTTT.

The V call is TRBV11-3, the J call TRBJ2-1; 12 positions agree with TRBD2. Germline lookup yields CDR1 SGHNT and CDR2 YENEEA. V dropped 5 bases and J dropped 4; count of bases not matched to a gene: 3. The CDR3 has 15 residues. Written as DNA, the CDR3 is TGTGCCAGCAGCAGACTAGCGGGAGTGTACAATGAGCAGTTCTTC. Translating gives CASSRLAGVYNEQFF. The complete variable domain, with remaining parts taken from reference TRBV11-3 and TRBJ2-1, reads EAGVVQSPRYKIIEKKQPVAFWCNPISGHNTLYWYLQNLGQGPELLIRYENEEAVDDSQLPKDRFSAERLKGVDSTLKIQPAELGDSAVYLCASSRLAGVYNEQFFGPGTRLTVL.

The V call is TRBV18, the J call TRBJ1-4, with 9 bases matching TRBD1. The germline CDR1 and CDR2 sequences are KGHSH and LQKENI. The CDR3 contains 15 residues. V lost 3 bases, J lost 7 bases, and 6 bases stayed unmatched. CDR3 in amino acids: CASSPSQGAGEKLFF. CDR3 DNA sequence: TGTGCCAGCTCACCCTCACAGGGGGCCGGTGAAAAACTGTTTTTT. Supplemented by reference TRBV18 and TRBJ1-4, the full variable domain reads NAGVMQNPRHLVRRRGQEARLRCSPMKGHSHVYWYRQLPEEGLKFMVYLQKENIIDESGMPKERFSAEFPKEGPSILRIQQVVRGDSAAYFCASSPSQGAGEKLFFGSGTQLSVL.

The chain employs TRBV18 and TRBJ1-2, with 9 bases aligning to TRBD1. Germline lookup yields CDR1 KGHSH and CDR2 LQKENI. Trimming removed 3 bases from V and 4 bases from J; junction bases left unmatched: 6. The CDR3 has 15 amino acids. CDR3 sequence reads: CASSPTGGLGYGYTF. The CDR3 DNA is TGTGCCAGCTCACCGACAGGGGGTTTGGGCTATGGCTACACCTTC.

The chain carries TRBV19 and TRBJ2-7, with D tentatively TRBD1 (6 bases). The CDR3 loop spans 15 amino acids. The V end was cut by 1 base, the J end by 3 bases, with 13 bases between. Per germline, CDR1 LNHDA and CDR2 SQIVND (reference sequence). For the CDR3, the DNA is TGTGCCAGTAGTATAGGACAGGTCCCCAACTACGAGCAGTACTTC. It translates to CASSIGQVPNYEQYF.

This chain connects TRBV6-6 to TRBJ1-2; TRBD1 might be the D (5 bases). The V gene lost 2 bases and the J gene lost 2 bases, with 12 bases spanning the gap. This CDR3 region has 15 residues. From germline, CDR1 is MNHNY and CDR2 SVGAGI (reference sequence). In DNA, the CDR3 is TGTGCCAGCAGTTACACCGGACGGGGGAACTATGGCTACACCTTC. Translation gives CASSYTGRGNYGYTF.

V is TRBV10-2 and J is TRBJ1-1; TRBD1 matches at 8 bases. This CDR3 region has 12 residues. The V segment lost 8 bases and the J segment 4 bases; nucleotides outside the gene matches: 3. Per germline, CDR1 WSHSY and CDR2 SAAADI. The CDR3 sequence: CASRTGTTEAFF. In nucleotides, the CDR3 is TGCGCCAGCCGGACAGGGACCACTGAAGCTTTCTTT.

The gene calls are TRBV18 and TRBJ1-2; 7 bases are a match to TRBD1. Germline CDR1 and CDR2: KGHSH and LQKENI. V gave up 3 bases and J gave up 8 bases; unmatched junction bases: 9. This CDR3 has 14 amino acids. The CDR3 nucleotides are TGTGCCAGCTCACCTGCGACAGGGTCCGAGGGCTACACCTTC. Protein: CASSPATGSEGYTF.

CDR3: CASSPLGDAYEQYF. CDR3 in DNA: TGTGCCAGCAGCCCCTTAGGGGACGCCTACGAGCAGTACTTC. This sequence joins TRBV9 and TRBJ2-7; perhaps D is TRBD1 or TRBD2 (5 bases each). CDR1 is SGDLS and CDR2 is YYNGEE in the germline V gene. The CDR3 totals 14 residues. With 4 bases removed from V and 2 bases from J, the gap between germline ends came to 13 bases.

This chain uses TRBV11-3 with TRBJ2-3, with unresolved D. Trimming left V 5 bases short and J 1 base short, with 4 bases between. This CDR3 is 12 amino acids long. In germline, CDR1 is SGHNT, CDR2 YENEEA. In DNA, the CDR3 is TGTGCCAGCAGCCCCGGCACAGATACGCAGTATTTT. It codes for CASSPGTDTQYF.

The chain employs TRBV6-5 and TRBJ2-7; D tentatively fits TRBD1 or TRBD2 (5 bases each). From germline, CDR1 is MNHEY and CDR2 SVGAGI. Trimming pared 6 bases from V and 2 bases from J, leaving 14 bases between. The CDR3 loop spans 14 amino acids. CDR3 in DNA: TGTGCCAGCAGGGGGACGGCCTTAACCTACGAGCAGTACTTC. Encoded protein: CASRGTALTYEQYF.

V and J are TRBV19 and TRBJ2-5; TRBD2 matches at 11 bases. From germline, CDR1 is LNHDA and CDR2 SQIVND (reference sequence). The ends lost 1 base at V and 2 bases at J; junction bases unmatched: 6. The CDR3 length is 17 residues. The CDR3 coding sequence is TGTGCCAGTAGTATAGGGGGTGGGACTAGCGGACAAGAGACCCAGTACTTC. It specifies CASSIGGGTSGQETQYF.